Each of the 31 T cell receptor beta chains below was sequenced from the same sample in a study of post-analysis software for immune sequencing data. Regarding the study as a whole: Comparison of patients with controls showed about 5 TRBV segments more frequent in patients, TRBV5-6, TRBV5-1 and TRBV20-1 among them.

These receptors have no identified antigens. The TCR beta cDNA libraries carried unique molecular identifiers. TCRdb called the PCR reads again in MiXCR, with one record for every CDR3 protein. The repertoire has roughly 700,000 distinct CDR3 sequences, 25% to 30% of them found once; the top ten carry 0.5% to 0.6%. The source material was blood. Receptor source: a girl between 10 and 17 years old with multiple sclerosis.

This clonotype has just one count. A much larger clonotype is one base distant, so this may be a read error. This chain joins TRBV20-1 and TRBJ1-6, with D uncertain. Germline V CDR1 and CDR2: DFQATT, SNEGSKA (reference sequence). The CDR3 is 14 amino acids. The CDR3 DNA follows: TGCAGTGCTAGAGGTAGCTCCCATAATTCACCCCTCCACTTT. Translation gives CSARGSSHNSPLHF.

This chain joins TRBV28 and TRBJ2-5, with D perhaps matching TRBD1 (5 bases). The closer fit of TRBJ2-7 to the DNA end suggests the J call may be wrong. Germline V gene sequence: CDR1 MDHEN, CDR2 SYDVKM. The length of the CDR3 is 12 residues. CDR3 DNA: TGTGCCAGCCACACAGGCCCCTACGAGCAGTACTTC. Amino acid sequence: CASHTGPYEQYF.

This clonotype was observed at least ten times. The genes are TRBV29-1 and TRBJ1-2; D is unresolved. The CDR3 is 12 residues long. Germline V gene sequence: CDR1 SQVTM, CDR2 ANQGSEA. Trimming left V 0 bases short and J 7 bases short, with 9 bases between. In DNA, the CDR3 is TGCAGCGTTGAAGAGGGCCGAGGTGGCTACACCTTC. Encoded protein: CSVEEGRGGYTF.

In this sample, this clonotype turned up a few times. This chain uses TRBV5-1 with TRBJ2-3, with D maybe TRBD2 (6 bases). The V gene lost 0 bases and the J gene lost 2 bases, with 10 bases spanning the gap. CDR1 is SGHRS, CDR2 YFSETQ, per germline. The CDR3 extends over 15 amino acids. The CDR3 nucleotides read TGCGCCAGCAGCTTGGCGGCGGGACTCACAGATACGCAGTATTTT. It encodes CASSLAAGLTDTQYF.

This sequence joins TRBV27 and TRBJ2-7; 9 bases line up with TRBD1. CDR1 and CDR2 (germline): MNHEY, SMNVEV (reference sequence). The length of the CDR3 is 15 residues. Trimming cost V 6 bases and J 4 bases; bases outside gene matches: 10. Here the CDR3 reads CASSRDRGSRYEQYF. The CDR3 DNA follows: TGTGCCAGCAGCCGCGACAGGGGGAGCAGGTACGAGCAGTACTTC.

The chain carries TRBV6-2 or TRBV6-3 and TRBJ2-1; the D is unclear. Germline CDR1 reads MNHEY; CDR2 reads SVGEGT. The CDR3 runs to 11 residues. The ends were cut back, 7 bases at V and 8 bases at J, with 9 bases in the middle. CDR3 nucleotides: TGTGCCAGCATCGGGTACGATGAGCAGTTCTTC. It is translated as CASIGYDEQFF.

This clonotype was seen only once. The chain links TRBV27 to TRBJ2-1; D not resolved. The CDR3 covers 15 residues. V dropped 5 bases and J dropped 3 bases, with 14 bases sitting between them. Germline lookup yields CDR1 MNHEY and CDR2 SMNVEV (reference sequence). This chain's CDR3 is CASSTLGGRYNEQFF. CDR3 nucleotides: TGTGCCAGCAGTACCCTAGGCGGCCGCTACAATGAGCAGTTCTTC.

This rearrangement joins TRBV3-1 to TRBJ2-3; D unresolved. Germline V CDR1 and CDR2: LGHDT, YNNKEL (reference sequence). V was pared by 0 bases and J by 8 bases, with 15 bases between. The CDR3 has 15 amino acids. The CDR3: CASSQDLARSGTQYF. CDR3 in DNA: TGTGCCAGCAGCCAAGATCTGGCCCGATCTGGTACGCAGTATTTT.

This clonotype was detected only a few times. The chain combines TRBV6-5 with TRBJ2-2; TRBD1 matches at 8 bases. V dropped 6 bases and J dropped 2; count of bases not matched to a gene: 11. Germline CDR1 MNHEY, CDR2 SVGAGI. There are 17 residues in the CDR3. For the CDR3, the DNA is TGTGCCAGCAGAGTACTCGGGACAGGTGCAAACACCGGGGAGCTGTTTTTT. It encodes CASRVLGTGANTGELFF.

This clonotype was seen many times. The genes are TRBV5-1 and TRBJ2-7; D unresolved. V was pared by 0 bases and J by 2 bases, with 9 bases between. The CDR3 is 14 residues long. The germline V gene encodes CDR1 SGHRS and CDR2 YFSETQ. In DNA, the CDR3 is TGCGCCAGCAGCTTGGACCAGCCACCCTACGAGCAGTACTTC. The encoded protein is CASSLDQPPYEQYF.

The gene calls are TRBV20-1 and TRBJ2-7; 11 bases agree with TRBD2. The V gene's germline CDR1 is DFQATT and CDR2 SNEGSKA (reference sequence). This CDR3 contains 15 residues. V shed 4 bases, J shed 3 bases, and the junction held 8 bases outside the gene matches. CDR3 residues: CSATLPGTSGYEQYF. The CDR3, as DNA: TGCAGTGCTACCCTACCCGGGACTAGCGGCTACGAGCAGTACTTC.

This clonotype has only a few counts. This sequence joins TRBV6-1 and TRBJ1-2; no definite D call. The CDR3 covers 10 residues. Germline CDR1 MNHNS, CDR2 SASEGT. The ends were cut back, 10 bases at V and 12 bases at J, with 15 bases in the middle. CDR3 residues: CATYPGRHTF. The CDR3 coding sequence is TGTGCCACCTATCCTGGGCGGCACACCTTC.

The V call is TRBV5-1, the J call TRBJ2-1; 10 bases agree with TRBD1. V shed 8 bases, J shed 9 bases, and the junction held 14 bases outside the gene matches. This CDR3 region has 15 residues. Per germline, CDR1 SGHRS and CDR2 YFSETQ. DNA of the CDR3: TGCGCCAGTTACAACCGGGACAGGGGAATGCTTGAGCAGTTCTTC. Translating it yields CASYNRDRGMLEQFF.

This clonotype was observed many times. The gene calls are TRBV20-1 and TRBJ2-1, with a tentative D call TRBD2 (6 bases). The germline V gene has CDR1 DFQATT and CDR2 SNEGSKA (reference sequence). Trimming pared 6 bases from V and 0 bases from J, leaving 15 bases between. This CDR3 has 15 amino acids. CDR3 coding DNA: TGCAGTGCCTCACTAGCCGCCAGCTCCTACAATGAGCAGTTCTTC. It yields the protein CSASLAASSYNEQFF.

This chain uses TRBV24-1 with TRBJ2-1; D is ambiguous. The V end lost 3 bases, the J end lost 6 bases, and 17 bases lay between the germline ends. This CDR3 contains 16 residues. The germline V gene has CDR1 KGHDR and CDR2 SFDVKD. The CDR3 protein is CATSDMASAVINEQFF. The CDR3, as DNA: TGTGCCACCAGTGATATGGCCAGCGCTGTTATCAATGAGCAGTTCTTC.

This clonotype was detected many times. CDR3 coding DNA: TGCAGCGTTGGACGTCATGGGACAGGCTCCACGAGGGAGCAGTACTTC. Protein: CSVGRHGTGSTREQYF. J is TRBJ2-7 and V is TRBV29-1, with 8 bases aligning to TRBD1. Germline lookup yields CDR1 SQVTM and CDR2 ANQGSEA. V lost 4 bases to trimming and J lost 7 bases; unmatched junction nucleotides: 18. This CDR3 is built from 16 residues.

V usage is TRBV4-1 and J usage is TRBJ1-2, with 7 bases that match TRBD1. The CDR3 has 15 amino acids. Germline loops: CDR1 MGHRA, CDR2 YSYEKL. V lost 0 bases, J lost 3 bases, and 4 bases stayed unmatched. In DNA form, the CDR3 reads TGCGCCAGCAGCCAAGACCGGGGACAGTACTATGGCTACACCTTC. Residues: CASSQDRGQYYGYTF.

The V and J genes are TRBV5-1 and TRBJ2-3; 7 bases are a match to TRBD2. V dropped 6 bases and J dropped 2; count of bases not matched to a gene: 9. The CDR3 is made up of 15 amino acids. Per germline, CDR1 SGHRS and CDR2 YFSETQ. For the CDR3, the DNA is TGCGCCAGCAACCGGGGAGGGCAGAACACAGATACGCAGTATTTT. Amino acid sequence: CASNRGGQNTDTQYF.

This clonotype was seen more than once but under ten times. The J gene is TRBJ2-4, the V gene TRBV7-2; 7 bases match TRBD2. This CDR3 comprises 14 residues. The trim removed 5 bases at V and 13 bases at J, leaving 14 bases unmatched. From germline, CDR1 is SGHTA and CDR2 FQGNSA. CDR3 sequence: CASSPLAGEWEQYF. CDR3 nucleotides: TGTGCCAGCAGCCCCCTTGCGGGGGAGTGGGAGCAGTACTTC.

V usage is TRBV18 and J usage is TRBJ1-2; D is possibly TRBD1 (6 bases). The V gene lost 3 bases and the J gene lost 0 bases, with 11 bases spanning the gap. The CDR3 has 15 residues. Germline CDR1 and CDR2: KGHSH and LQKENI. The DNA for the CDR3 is TGTGCCAGCTCACCGTCGGACAGTACTAACTATGGCTACACCTTC. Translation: CASSPSDSTNYGYTF.

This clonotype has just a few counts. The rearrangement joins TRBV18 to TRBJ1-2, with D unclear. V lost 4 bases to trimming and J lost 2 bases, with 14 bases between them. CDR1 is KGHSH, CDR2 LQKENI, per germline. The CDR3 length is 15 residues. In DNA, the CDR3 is TGTGCCAGCTCACTCGAACGCCGGAGAAACTATGGCTACACCTTC. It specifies CASSLERRRNYGYTF.

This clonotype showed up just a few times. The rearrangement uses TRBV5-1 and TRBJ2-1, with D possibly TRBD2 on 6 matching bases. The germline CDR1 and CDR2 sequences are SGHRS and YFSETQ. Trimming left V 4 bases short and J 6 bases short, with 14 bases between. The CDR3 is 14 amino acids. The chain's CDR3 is CASSPSTAGNEQFF. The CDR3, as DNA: TGCGCCAGCAGCCCTTCGACAGCGGGCAATGAGCAGTTCTTC.

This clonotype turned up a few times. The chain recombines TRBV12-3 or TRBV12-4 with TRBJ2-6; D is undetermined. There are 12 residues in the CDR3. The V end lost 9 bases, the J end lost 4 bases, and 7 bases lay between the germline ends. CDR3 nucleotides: TGTGCCAGTCGCCCGGGGGCCAACGTCCTGACTTTC. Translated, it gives CASRPGANVLTF.

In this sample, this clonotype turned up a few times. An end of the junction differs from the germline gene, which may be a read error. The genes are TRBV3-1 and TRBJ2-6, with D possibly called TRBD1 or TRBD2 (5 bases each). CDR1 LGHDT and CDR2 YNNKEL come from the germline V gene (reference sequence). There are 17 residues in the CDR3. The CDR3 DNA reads TGTGCCAGCAGCCAAGCTTACGAGGGGTCTGAGGCCAACGTCCTGACTTTC. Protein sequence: CASSQAYEGSEANVLTF.

This CDR3 reads CSASSAETQYF. The CDR3 bases are TGCAGTGCCAGCAGCGCGGAGACCCAGTACTTC. The V call is TRBV20-1, the J call TRBJ2-5; no definite D call. V was clipped by 6 bases and J by 5 bases, with 10 bases between them. The CDR3 length is 11 residues. Germline values: CDR1 DFQATT, CDR2 SNEGSKA (reference sequence).

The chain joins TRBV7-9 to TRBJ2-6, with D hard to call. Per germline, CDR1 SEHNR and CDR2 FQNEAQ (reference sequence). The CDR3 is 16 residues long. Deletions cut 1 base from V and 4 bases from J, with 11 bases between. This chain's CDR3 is CASSLVSTRGANVLTF. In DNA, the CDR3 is TGTGCCAGCAGCTTAGTGTCCACGAGAGGGGCCAACGTCCTGACTTTC.

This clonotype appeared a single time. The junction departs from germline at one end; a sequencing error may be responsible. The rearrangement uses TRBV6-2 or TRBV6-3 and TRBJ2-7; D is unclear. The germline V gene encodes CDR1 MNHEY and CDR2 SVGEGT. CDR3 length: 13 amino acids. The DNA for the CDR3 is TGTGCCAGCAGGTACTTGTTGCCCTACGAGCAGTACTTC. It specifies CASRYLLPYEQYF.

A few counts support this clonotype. The CDR3 coding sequence is TGTGCCAGCAGTATTGGAGTAGCGGGAGTCCCCTCCTACGAGCAGTACTTC. It encodes CASSIGVAGVPSYEQYF. The rearrangement links TRBV6-2 or TRBV6-3 to TRBJ2-7; 9 nucleotides agree with TRBD2. Per germline, CDR1 MNHEY and CDR2 SVGEGT. J was trimmed by 0 bases and V by 5 bases; bases with no gene match: 11. This CDR3 contains 17 residues.

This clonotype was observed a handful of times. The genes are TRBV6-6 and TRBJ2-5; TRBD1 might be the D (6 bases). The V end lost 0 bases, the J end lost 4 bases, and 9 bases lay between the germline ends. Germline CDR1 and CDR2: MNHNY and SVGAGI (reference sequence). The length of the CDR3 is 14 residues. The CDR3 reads CASSYSTRGETQYF. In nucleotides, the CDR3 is TGTGCCAGCAGTTACTCGACCAGGGGAGAGACCCAGTACTTC.

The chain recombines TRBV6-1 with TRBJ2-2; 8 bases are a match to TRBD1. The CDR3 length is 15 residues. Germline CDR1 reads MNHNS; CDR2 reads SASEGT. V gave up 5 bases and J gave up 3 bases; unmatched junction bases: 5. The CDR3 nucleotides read TGTGCCAGCAGTCAAGAGACAGGGGACACCGGGGAGCTGTTTTTT. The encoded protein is CASSQETGDTGELFF.

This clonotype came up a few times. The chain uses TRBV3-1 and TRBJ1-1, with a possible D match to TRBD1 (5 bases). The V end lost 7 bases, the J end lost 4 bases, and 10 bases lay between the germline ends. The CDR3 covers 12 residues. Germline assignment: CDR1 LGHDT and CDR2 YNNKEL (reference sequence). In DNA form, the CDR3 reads TGTGCCAGCAAAATGGGGGGCACTGAAGCTTTCTTT. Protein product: CASKMGGTEAFF.